This TCR beta chain was recovered during a study of cytomegalovirus exposure and HLA in healthy donors. PCR was performed using 60 Vbeta and 13 Jbeta primers. Assay: immunoSEQ multiplex PCR; the TCRdb copy retains only in-frame clones and omits some. The profile shows more than 200,000 clones, about 79% of them singletons. CDR1 is MRHNA, CDR2 SNTAGT, per germline. The CDR3 sequence is 19 residues long. The V gene end was trimmed by 6 bases and the J gene end by 1 base; junction bases not matched to a gene: 15. At collection, donors were nominally healthy, but unrecorded immune exposures were probable.

This sequence originates from a man aged 18 to 30 in good health and CMV-seronegative. This rearrangement joins TRBV6-4 to TRBJ2-1, with 10 bases matching TRBD2. Sequenced: PBMCs. CDR3 DNA: TGTGCCAGCAGCCGGACTAGCGGCCCCATCGCGGGGTCCTACAATGAGCAGTTCTTC. Its protein product is CASSRTSGPIAGSYNEQFF.